Presented here are 27 T cell receptor beta chains from one specimen sequenced in a study of tumor-infiltrating lymphocytes in primary liver carcinoma. From around 18-30 mg of unsorted bulk tissue, DNA and RNA were co-extracted together. A primer in the constant region served to generate TCR beta cDNA from approximately 500 ng of total RNA. Generation of the TCR beta libraries relied on three nested multiplex PCR rounds using slightly modified ARM-PCR. Use of TRBV1-TRBV30 forward primers with a C-beta reverse primer characterized the first two PCR rounds, which lasted about 11 cycles each. TCRdb recomputed calls from the multiplex PCR reads with MiXCR, one row per CDR3 protein. Found here are 110,000 or so distinct CDR3 sequences, roughly four fifths of them singletons; the top ten hold 15% to 25%. Sequenced: liver tumor tissue from sampling region 3. The sample's subset: tumor region T3, left-lateral pole. The receptors were sampled from a man aged 40-49 years with primary liver carcinoma and hepatitis B virus infection.

As to this clonotype: A read error may account for a junction end that differs from germline. This chain uses TRBV11-3 with TRBJ2-3, with 9 bases lining up with TRBD2. Germline CDR1 is SGHNT and CDR2 is YENEEA. The CDR3 extends over 17 amino acids. The CDR3 sequence is CATSIAVAGGGTDTQYF. CDR3 DNA sequence: TGTGCCACCAGCATAGCGGTCGCGGGAGGGGGCACGGATACGCAGTATTTT.

The V call is TRBV29-1, the J call TRBJ2-5; tentatively, D is TRBD1 or TRBD2 (5 bases each). This CDR3 is 14 amino acids long. CDR1 and CDR2 from the germline V gene are SQVTM and ANQGSEA. The ends were cut back, 6 bases at V and 5 bases at J, with 19 bases in the middle. The CDR3 loop is CSVRRDGRPETQYF. The CDR3 DNA reads TGCAGCGTCAGAAGGGACGGTCGTCCCGAGACCCAGTACTTC.

Notes on this clonotype: At one of its ends the junction is not consistent with the germline gene, which may arise from a read error. V usage is TRBV7-9 and J usage is TRBJ1-2, with D maybe TRBD1 (5 bases). The CDR3 sequence is 14 residues long. CDR1 and CDR2 from the germline V gene are SEHNR and FQNEAQ (reference sequence). CDR3 sequence (DNA): TGTGTCAGCAGCACATCTGGGGGAGAGCTGGGCTACATCTTC. This translates into CVSSTSGGELGYIF.

This clonotype was recorded once. The conserved phenylalanine or tryptophan normally closing the CDR3 is absent here, so this likely arose from a read error. The chain recombines TRBV6-5 with TRBJ2-1; 10 bases fit TRBD2. From germline, CDR1 is MNHEY and CDR2 SVGAGI. The CDR3 spans 17 residues. CDR3 in amino acids: CASGYSLAGESYNEQFL. The CDR3, as DNA: TGTGCCAGCGGTTACTCTCTAGCGGGAGAGAGCTACAATGAGCAGTTCCTC.

This clonotype was counted ten times or more. In nucleotides, the CDR3 is TGTGCCAGCAGCCCTCGACAGGGTTGGGCCTACGAGCAGTACTTC. Translating gives CASSPRQGWAYEQYF. The rearrangement links TRBV9 to TRBJ2-7, with 7 positions matching TRBD1. Looked up from germline, CDR1 is SGDLS and CDR2 is YYNGEE. Trimming cost V 4 bases and J 2 bases; bases outside gene matches: 9. The CDR3 has 15 residues.

The V and J genes are TRBV4-2 and TRBJ2-5; maybe TRBD2 (6 bases). The CDR3 has 16 amino acids. Germline values: CDR1 LGHNA, CDR2 YNFKEQ. The ends were cut back, 5 bases at V and 4 bases at J, with 20 bases in the middle. In nucleotides, the CDR3 is TGTGCCAGCAGCGCTGGAGCGGGTACGGTGAGAGAGACCCAGTACTTC. As protein: CASSAGAGTVRETQYF.

Concerning this clonotype itself: A read error may account for a junction end that differs from germline. This sequence joins TRBV29-1 and TRBJ2-7; the D gene could be TRBD1 or TRBD2 (5 bases each). Germline V gene lookup returns CDR1 SQVTM and CDR2 ANQGSEA. The CDR3 runs 12 residues. CDR3 nucleotides: TGCATCGTGTTCCCAGGGAGCTACGAACAGTACTTC. This sequence encodes CIVFPGSYEQYF.

This clonotype appeared many times. The V call is TRBV6-1, the J call TRBJ2-1; TRBD2 matches 12 bases. The CDR3 loop spans 15 amino acids. Trimming cost V 5 bases and J 5 bases; bases outside gene matches: 4. Germline CDR1 MNHNS, CDR2 SASEGT. The CDR3 DNA reads TGTGCCAGCAGTTATCGACTAGCGGGAGACAATGAGCAGTTCTTC. This gives the protein CASSYRLAGDNEQFF.

For this clonotype: Lacking the conserved final phenylalanine or tryptophan, this CDR3 likely reflects a read error. The chain links TRBV4-3 to TRBJ2-1, with TRBD2 matching 9 bases. The CDR3 totals 17 residues. Germline CDR1 and CDR2: LGHNA and YSLEER. CDR3 region: CASTQEPQAGGLDEQFL. The CDR3 DNA follows: TGCGCTAGCACCCAAGAGCCCCAAGCGGGAGGTTTGGATGAGCAGTTCCTC.

Comments on this clonotype: A much larger clone differs by one base, so this may be a read error. This sequence joins TRBV10-3 and TRBJ2-5; the D gene is possibly TRBD1 (5 bases). The length of the CDR3 is 13 residues. Per the germline V gene, CDR1 is ENHRY and CDR2 is SYGVKD. The ends were cut back, 4 bases at V and 5 bases at J, with 11 bases in the middle. DNA of the CDR3: TGTGCCATCAGTGCAGGGATGGAGGAGACCCAGTACTTC. Its protein product is CAISAGMEETQYF.

This clonotype was seen once. The CDR3 ends on some other residue instead of the conserved phenylalanine or tryptophan, so this is likely a read error. The rearrangement joins TRBV11-2 to TRBJ2-7; D is perhaps TRBD1 (6 bases). Germline V gene sequence: CDR1 SGHAT, CDR2 FQNNGV. V lost 6 bases and J lost 0, with 12 bases in between. The CDR3 has 14 amino acids. CDR3 DNA sequence: TGTGCCAGCAGGTCTAACAGGGACTCCTACGAGCAGTACTTA. Protein: CASRSNRDSYEQYL.

A word on this clonotype: One junction end does not reproduce the germline sequence, and a read error may be involved. The genes are TRBV4-3 and TRBJ2-7; a weak D match, TRBD2 (7 bases). The V gene's germline CDR1 is LGHNA and CDR2 YSLEER. The CDR3 runs 15 residues. The CDR3 protein is CATSQDRGAGDEQYF. The CDR3 nucleotides read TGTGCTACCAGCCAAGATAGGGGGGCGGGAGACGAGCAGTACTTC.

This clonotype was detected only once. One end of the junction is discordant with germline, which a read error may explain. The gene calls are TRBV6-2 or TRBV6-3 and TRBJ1-1, with D possibly matching TRBD1 (6 bases). CDR1 and CDR2 from the germline V gene are MNHEY and SVGEGT. The CDR3 totals 14 residues. This CDR3 is CGSSYSRGNTEAFF. Here the CDR3 DNA reads TGTGGCAGCAGTTACTCTAGGGGGAATACTGAAGCTTTCTTT.

Concerning this clonotype itself: Compared with germline, one end of the junction differs, possibly owing to a read error. The chain carries TRBV11-3 and TRBJ2-2; 10 bases are shared with TRBD2. CDR3 length equals 18 residues. CDR1 is SGHNT and CDR2 is YENEEA in the germline V gene. This CDR3 is CASSLGLIAGGNTGELFF. The CDR3 coding sequence is TGTGCCAGTAGCTTAGGGCTGATAGCGGGAGGTAACACCGGGGAGCTGTTTTTT.

The J gene is TRBJ1-1, the V gene TRBV6-6, with 8 bases lining up with TRBD1. With 11 bases clipped from V and 5 bases from J, the junction kept 10 bases outside the gene matches. The CDR3 is 13 amino acids. The germline V gene encodes CDR1 MNHNY and CDR2 SVGAGI (reference sequence). The CDR3 reads CADNTGGTTEAFF. The CDR3 DNA sequence: TGTGCCGACAACACAGGGGGGACTACTGAAGCTTTCTTT.

This clonotype was recorded a few times. The conserved phenylalanine or tryptophan normally closing the CDR3 is absent here, so this likely arose from a read error. This sequence joins TRBV29-1 and TRBJ2-2, with D hard to call. V gave up 1 base and J gave up 4 bases, with 16 bases separating them. Germline CDR1 and CDR2: SQVTM and ANQGSEA. This CDR3 contains 16 residues. The CDR3 here is CSVEGLDRVGTGELFY. The CDR3 bases are TGCAGCGTTGAAGGGTTGGATAGGGTGGGCACCGGGGAGCTGTTTTAT.

This clonotype was counted ten times or more. The CDR3 bases are TGTGCCAGCAGCCTCAGACAGGGAAGGGATGAGCAGTTCTTC. Protein: CASSLRQGRDEQFF. This chain joins TRBV6-1 and TRBJ2-1, with TRBD1 identical over 7 bases. CDR3 length equals 14 residues. The trim removed 6 bases at V and 8 bases at J, leaving 10 bases unmatched. The germline V gene has CDR1 MNHNS and CDR2 SASEGT.

The gene calls are TRBV5-4 and TRBJ2-7; TRBD2 is a possible D gene (5 bases). Germline V lookup: CDR1 SGHNT, CDR2 YYREEE (reference sequence). V dropped 4 bases and J dropped 9 bases, with 17 bases sitting between them. CDR3 length equals 13 residues. The CDR3 bases are TGTGCCAGCAGCATAGGACTCATTTGGGGGCAGTACTTC. It specifies CASSIGLIWGQYF.

The chain combines TRBV28 with TRBJ1-4; 12 bases are shared with TRBD1. After removal of 5 bases from V and 13 bases from J, the junction contained 17 bases not matched to a gene. The CDR3 runs to 17 residues. Germline CDR1 is MDHEN and CDR2 is SYDVKM. This CDR3 is CASSSTGTGGLNDRLFF. CDR3 in DNA: TGTGCCAGCAGTAGTACCGGGACAGGGGGCCTTAATGATAGACTGTTTTTT. Full variable domain (rest looked up from reference TRBV28 and TRBJ1-4): DVKVTQSSRYLVKRTGEKVFLECVQDMDHENMFWYRQDPGLGLRLIYFSYDVKMKEKGDIPEGYSVSREKKERFSLILESASTNQTSMYLCASSSTGTGGLNDRLFFGSGTQLSVL.

Comments on this clonotype: The germline gene is not matched at one end of the junction; a read error may be the cause. The chain employs TRBV6-1 and TRBJ2-1; TRBD2 matches 9 bases. Germline V gives CDR1 MNHNS, CDR2 SASEGT. The CDR3 length is 15 residues. This CDR3 is CARCEEAGGYSEQFF. In nucleotides, the CDR3 is TGTGCCAGATGTGAAGAAGCGGGAGGATACAGTGAGCAGTTCTTC.

The chain joins TRBV11-3 to TRBJ2-5; 14 bases match TRBD2. Germline assignment: CDR1 SGHNT and CDR2 YENEEA. The CDR3 runs 17 residues. The CDR3 DNA follows: TGTGTCAACAGCTTTGGGACTAGCGGGGGTCCTTTGGAGACCCAGTACTTC. Residues: CVNSFGTSGGPLETQYF. Filled out from reference TRBV11-3 and TRBJ2-5, the complete variable domain reads EAGVVQSPRYKIIEKKQPVAFWCNPISGHNTLYWYLQNLGQGPELLIRYENEEAVDDSQLPKDRFSAERLKGVDSTLKIQPAELGDSAVYLCVNSFGTSGGPLETQYFGPGTRLLVL.

To note about this clonotype: A read error is likely, as this CDR3 ends without the conserved phenylalanine or tryptophan. The chain uses TRBV11-2 and TRBJ2-7; D is perhaps TRBD2 (6 bases). The germline gives CDR1 SGHAT, CDR2 FQNNGV. This CDR3 has 13 residues. The CDR3 nucleotides are TGTGTCAGCAGCTTAAGAGAGCGGGTCCAGCAGTACTAC. Protein sequence: CVSSLRERVQQYY.

The V call is TRBV28, the J call TRBJ1-2, with TRBD1 matching 9 bases. The germline gives CDR1 MDHEN, CDR2 SYDVKM. CDR3 size: 15 residues. J was trimmed by 5 bases and V by 7 bases; bases with no gene match: 11. The CDR3 nucleotides read TGTGCCAGCACTTCCGGACAGGGGACTAGGTATGGCTACACCTTC. Residues: CASTSGQGTRYGYTF.

Turning to this clonotype: The junction and the germline gene differ at one end; a read error may be behind it. The rearrangement links TRBV29-1 to TRBJ1-3; weak D call: TRBD1 (6 bases). The CDR3 is made up of 14 amino acids. Germline V gives CDR1 SQVTM, CDR2 ANQGSEA. In DNA form, the CDR3 reads TGCAGCATTCTCGACAGGAGCTCTGGAAACTCCATATATTTT. This encodes CSILDRSSGNSIYF.

Regarding this clonotype: Germline and junction disagree at one end, which may indicate a read error. The chain couples TRBV11-3 to TRBJ2-5, with 14 bases that match TRBD2. CDR1 is SGHNT, CDR2 YENEEA, per germline. The CDR3 runs 17 residues. CDR3 region: CASSFGTSGSPSETRYF. The CDR3 DNA reads as TGTGCTAGCAGCTTTGGGACTAGCGGGAGTCCTTCGGAGACCCGGTACTTC.

In this sample, this clonotype turned up many times. The rearrangement links TRBV2 to TRBJ2-3, with 7 nucleotides matching TRBD1. The V segment lost 5 bases and the J segment 2 bases; nucleotides outside the gene matches: 4. Germline loops: CDR1 SNHLY, CDR2 FYNNEI. This CDR3 is 14 amino acids long. This CDR3 reads CASSKTGFTDTQYF. The CDR3 DNA reads TGTGCCAGCAGTAAGACAGGGTTCACAGATACGCAGTATTTT.

A note on this clonotype: A junction end diverges from the germline sequence, so it may reflect a read error. The chain carries TRBV11-3 and TRBJ1-1; D ambiguous. Germline-derived CDR1 and CDR2 are SGHNT and YENEEA. The CDR3 length is 13 residues. The CDR3 nucleotides are TGTGCCAGCTGCTTGGGTTTCGGTAGTGAAGCTTTCTTT. Protein: CASCLGFGSEAFF.